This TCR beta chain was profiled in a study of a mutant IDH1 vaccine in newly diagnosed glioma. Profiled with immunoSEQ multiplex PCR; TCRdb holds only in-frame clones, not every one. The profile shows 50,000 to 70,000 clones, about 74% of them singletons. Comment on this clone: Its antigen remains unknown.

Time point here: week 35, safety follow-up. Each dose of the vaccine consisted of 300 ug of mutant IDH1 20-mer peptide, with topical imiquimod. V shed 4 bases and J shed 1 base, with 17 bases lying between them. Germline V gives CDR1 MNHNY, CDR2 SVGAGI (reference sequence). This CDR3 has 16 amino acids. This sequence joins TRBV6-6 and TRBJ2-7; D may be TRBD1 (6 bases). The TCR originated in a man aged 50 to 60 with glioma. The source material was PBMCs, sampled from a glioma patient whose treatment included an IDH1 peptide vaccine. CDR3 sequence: CASSLSSRDISYEQYF. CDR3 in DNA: TGTGCCAGCAGTTTATCGTCCCGGGACATTTCCTACGAGCAGTACTTC.